This entry lists 4 T cell receptor beta chains sequenced from one sample in a study of CXCR4 blockade with PD-1 therapy in pancreatic cancer. The method was immunoSEQ multiplex PCR; TCRdb's version includes in-frame clones alone and lacks a portion of them. The table has around 6,400 clones, about a third seen once; the top ten hold under 15%. The sequenced sample consisted of tumor tissue. These TCRs come from a human donor with pancreatic ductal adenocarcinoma.

The V gene is TRBV5-1, the J gene TRBJ2-7; 11 positions match TRBD1. The CDR3 is 16 amino acids. Trimming cost V 2 bases and J 6 bases; bases outside gene matches: 10. Germline V gene lookup returns CDR1 SGHRS and CDR2 YFSETQ. As DNA, the CDR3 is TGCGCCAGCAGCTTTCAGCCCGGGACAGGGGGTAGCGAGCAGTACTTC. Its protein is CASSFQPGTGGSEQYF.

The rearrangement links TRBV12-5 to TRBJ2-1; TRBD2 aligns across 8 bases. This CDR3 spans 16 amino acids. Germline CDR1 LGHNT, CDR2 FRNRAP. Losses at the gene ends were 5 bases for V and 8 bases for J; bases not matched to a gene: 14. CDR3 sequence: CASGTDPGLGGDEQFF. The CDR3 DNA is TGTGCTAGTGGTACCGATCCGGGACTAGGGGGAGATGAGCAGTTCTTC.

J is TRBJ2-1 and V is TRBV19; unclear D gene. The ends were cut back, 5 bases at V and 5 bases at J, with 10 bases in the middle. CDR3 length: 13 amino acids. The germline CDR1 and CDR2 sequences are LNHDA and SQIVND (reference sequence). The CDR3 coding sequence is TGTGCCAGTAGTCCCCGACTCCACAATGAGCAGTTCTTC. This translates into CASSPRLHNEQFF.

This clone was recorded a few times. The gene calls are TRBV23-1 and TRBJ1-2, with D possibly matching TRBD1 (5 bases). Being an ORF, TRBV23-1 has a function that is uncertain. This CDR3 comprises 13 residues. Trimming stripped 7 bases from V and 5 bases from J, with 14 bases between. The CDR3 DNA follows: TGCGCCAGCAACCCCCGGGGCCATTATGGCTACACCTTC. Amino acids: CASNPRGHYGYTF.